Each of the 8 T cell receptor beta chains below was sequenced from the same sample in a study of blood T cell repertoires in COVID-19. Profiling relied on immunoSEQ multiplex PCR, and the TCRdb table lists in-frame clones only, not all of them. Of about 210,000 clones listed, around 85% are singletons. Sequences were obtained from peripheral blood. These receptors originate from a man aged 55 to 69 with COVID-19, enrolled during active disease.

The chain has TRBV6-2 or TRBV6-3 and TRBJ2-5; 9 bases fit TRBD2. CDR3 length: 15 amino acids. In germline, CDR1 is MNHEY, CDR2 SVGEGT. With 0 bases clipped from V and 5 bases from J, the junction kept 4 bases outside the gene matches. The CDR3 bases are TGTGCCAGCAGTTACTCGAGCGGGAGGACGGAGACCCAGTACTTC. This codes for CASSYSSGRTETQYF.

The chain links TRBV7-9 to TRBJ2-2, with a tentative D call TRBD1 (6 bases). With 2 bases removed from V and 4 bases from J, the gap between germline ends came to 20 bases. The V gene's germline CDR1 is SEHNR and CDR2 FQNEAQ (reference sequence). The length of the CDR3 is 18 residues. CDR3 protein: CASSLSGLGRGVTGELFF. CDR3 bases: TGTGCCAGCAGCTTAAGCGGATTGGGCAGGGGAGTCACCGGGGAGCTGTTTTTT.

CDR3 residues: CASSRVGNTEAFF. The DNA of the CDR3 is TGTGCCAGCAGTCGGGTTGGGAACACTGAAGCTTTCTTT. The rearrangement uses TRBV6-2 or TRBV6-3 and TRBJ1-1, with unresolved D. Trimming pared 5 bases from V and 1 base from J, leaving 8 bases between. CDR3 length equals 13 residues. The germline V gene encodes CDR1 MNHEY and CDR2 SVGEGT.

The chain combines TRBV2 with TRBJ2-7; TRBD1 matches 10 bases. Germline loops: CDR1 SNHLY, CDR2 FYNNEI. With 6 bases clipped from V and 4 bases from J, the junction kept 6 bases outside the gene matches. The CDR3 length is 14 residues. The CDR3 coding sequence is TGTGCCAGCAGCCGGGACAGGGGAGATTACGAGCAGTACTTC. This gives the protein CASSRDRGDYEQYF.

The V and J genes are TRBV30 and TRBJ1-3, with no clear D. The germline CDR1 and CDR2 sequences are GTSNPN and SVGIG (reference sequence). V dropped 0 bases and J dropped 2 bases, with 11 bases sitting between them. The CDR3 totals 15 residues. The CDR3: CAWSVRGGTGNTIYF. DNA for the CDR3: TGTGCCTGGAGTGTTCGGGGTGGTACTGGAAACACCATATATTTT.

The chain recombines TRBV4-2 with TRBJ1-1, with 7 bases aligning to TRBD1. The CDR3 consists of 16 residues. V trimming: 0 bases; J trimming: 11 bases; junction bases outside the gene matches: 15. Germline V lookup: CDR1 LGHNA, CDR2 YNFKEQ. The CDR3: CASSQEGVTGVMGAFF. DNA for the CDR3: TGTGCCAGCAGCCAAGAGGGCGTCACAGGGGTGATGGGGGCTTTCTTT.

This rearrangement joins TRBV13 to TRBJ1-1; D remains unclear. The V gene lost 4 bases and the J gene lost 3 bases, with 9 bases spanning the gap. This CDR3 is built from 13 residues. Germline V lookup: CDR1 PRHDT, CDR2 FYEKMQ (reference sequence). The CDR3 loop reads CASSSPEDTEAFF. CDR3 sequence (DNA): TGTGCCAGCAGCTCCCCGGAGGACACTGAAGCTTTCTTT.

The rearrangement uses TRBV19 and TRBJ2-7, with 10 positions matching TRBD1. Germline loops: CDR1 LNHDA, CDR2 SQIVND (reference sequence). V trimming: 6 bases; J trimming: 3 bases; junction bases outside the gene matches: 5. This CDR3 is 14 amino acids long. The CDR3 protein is CASSPRTGGYEQYF. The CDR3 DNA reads TGTGCCAGTAGCCCGAGGACAGGGGGCTACGAGCAGTACTTC.